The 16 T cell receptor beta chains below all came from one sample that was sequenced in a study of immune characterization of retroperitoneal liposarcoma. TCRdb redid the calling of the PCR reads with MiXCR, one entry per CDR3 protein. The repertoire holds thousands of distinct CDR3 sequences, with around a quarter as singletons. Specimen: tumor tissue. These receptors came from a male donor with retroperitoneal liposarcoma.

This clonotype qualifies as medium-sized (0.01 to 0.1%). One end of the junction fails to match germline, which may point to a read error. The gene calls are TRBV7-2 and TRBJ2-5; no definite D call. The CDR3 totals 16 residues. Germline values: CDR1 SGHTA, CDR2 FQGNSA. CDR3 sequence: CASSPLALVQLETQYF. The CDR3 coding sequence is TGTGCCAGCAGCCCCTTGGCGCTAGTTCAGCTAGAGACCCAGTATTTC.

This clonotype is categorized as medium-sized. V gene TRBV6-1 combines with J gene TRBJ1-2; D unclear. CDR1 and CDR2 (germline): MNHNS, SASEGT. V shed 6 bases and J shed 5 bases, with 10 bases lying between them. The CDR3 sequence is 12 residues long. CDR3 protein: CASSAIVYGYTF. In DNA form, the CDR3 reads TGTGCCAGCAGCGCGATCGTGTATGGCTACACCTTC.

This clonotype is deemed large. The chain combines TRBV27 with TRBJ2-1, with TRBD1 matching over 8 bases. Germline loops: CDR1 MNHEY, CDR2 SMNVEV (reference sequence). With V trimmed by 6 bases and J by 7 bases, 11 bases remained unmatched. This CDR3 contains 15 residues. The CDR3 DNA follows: TGTGCCAGCAGCCTCGGGACAGGCATATCGAATGAGCAGTTCTTC. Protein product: CASSLGTGISNEQFF.

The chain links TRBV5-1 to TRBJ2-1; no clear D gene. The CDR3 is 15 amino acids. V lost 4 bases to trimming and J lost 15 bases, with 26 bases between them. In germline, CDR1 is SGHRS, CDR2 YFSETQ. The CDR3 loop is CASSPVGFRLGFRFF. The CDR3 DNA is TGCGCCAGCAGCCCGGTGGGGTTTCGGTTGGGGTTTCGGTTCTTC.

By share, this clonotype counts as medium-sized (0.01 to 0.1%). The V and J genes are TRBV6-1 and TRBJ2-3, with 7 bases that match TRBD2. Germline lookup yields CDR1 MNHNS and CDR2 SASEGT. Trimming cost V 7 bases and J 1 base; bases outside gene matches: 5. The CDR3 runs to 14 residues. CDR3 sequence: CASIMGGGTDTQYF. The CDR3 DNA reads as TGTGCCAGCATCATGGGGGGGGGCACAGATACGCAGTATTTT.

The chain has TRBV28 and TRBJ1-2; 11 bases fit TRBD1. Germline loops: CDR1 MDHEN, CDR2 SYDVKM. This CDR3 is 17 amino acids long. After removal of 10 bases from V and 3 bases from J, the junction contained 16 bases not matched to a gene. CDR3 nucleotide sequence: TGTGCCACCATGTATGGACAGGGGGCGGATCGGGACTATGGCTACACCTTC. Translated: CATMYGQGADRDYGYTF.

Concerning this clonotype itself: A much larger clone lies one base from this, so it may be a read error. The CDR3 nucleotides are TGTGCCAGCAGCTTAGAGGGTTCCTACGAGCAGTTCTTC. Its protein is CASSLEGSYEQFF. The V call is TRBV11-3, the J call TRBJ2-1; D is uncertain. CDR3 length equals 13 residues. Germline CDR1 is SGHNT and CDR2 is YENEEA. Trimming took off 0 bases at V and 10 bases at J, with 10 bases between the two ends.

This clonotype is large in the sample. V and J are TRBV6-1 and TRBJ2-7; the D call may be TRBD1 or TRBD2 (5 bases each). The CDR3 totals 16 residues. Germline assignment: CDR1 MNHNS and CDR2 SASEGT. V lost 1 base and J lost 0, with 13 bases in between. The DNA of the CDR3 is TGTGCCAGCAGTGAAGAGGGGCCAGGGAGCTCCTACGAGCAGTACTTC. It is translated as CASSEEGPGSSYEQYF.

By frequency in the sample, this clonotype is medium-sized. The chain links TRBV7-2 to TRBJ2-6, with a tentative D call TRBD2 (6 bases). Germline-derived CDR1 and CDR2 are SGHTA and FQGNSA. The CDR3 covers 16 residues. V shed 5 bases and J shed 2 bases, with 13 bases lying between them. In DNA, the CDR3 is TGTGCCAGCAGCCCAAGGCGGGGTCCTGGGGCCAACGTCCTGACTTTC. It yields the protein CASSPRRGPGANVLTF.

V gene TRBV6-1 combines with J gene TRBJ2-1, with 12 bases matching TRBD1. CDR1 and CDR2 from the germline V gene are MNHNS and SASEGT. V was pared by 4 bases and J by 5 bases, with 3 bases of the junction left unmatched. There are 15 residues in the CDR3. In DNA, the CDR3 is TGTGCCAGCAGTGGGTGGGACAGGGGGCACAATGAGCAGTTCTTC. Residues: CASSGWDRGHNEQFF.

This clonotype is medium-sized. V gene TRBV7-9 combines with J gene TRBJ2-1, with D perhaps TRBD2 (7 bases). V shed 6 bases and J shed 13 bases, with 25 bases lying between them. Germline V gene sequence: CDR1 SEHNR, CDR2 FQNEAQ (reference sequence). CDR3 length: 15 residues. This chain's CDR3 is CASSKGGAFKETQFF. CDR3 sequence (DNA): TGTGCCAGCAGTAAAGGGGGGGCTTTCAAGGAGACCCAGTTCTTC.

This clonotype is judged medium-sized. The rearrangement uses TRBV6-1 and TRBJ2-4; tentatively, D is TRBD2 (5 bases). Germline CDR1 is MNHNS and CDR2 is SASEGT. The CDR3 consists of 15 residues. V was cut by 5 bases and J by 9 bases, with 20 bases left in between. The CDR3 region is CASSSGNQAFSIQYF. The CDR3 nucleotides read TGTGCCAGCAGTTCGGGGAACCAGGCTTTTAGCATTCAGTACTTC.

CDR3 loop: CASSLELAGLNNEQFF. CDR3 bases: TGTGCCAGCAGTTTAGAACTAGCGGGACTAAACAATGAGCAGTTCTTC. The chain recombines TRBV12-3 or TRBV12-4 with TRBJ2-1; 10 bases are shared with TRBD2. Trimming at V came to 1 base and at J to 5 bases, leaving 5 bases not matched to a gene. The CDR3 runs to 16 residues.

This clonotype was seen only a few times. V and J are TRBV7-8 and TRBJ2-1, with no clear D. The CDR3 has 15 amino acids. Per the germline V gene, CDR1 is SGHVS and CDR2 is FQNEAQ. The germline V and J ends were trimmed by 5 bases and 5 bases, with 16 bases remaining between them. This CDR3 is CASSNTVGIHNEQFF. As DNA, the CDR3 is TGTGCCAGCAGCAATACAGTTGGGATCCACAATGAGCAGTTCTTC.

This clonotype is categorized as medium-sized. The CDR3 reads CASSDRGASVKQYF. The CDR3 nucleotides read TGTGCCAGCAGTGATCGGGGGGCCAGCGTTAAGCAGTACTTC. V and J are TRBV6-1 and TRBJ2-1, with D perhaps TRBD2 (7 bases). Near its end, the DNA agrees better with TRBJ2-7, so the J call may be wrong. Germline-derived CDR1 and CDR2 are MNHNS and SASEGT. The CDR3 consists of 14 residues.

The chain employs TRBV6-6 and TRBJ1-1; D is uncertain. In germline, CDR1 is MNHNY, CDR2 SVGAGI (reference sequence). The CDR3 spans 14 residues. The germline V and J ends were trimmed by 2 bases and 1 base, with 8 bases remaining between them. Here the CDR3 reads CASSYVLSNTEAFF. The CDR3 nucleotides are TGTGCCAGCAGTTACGTGCTCTCGAACACTGAAGCTTTCTTT.